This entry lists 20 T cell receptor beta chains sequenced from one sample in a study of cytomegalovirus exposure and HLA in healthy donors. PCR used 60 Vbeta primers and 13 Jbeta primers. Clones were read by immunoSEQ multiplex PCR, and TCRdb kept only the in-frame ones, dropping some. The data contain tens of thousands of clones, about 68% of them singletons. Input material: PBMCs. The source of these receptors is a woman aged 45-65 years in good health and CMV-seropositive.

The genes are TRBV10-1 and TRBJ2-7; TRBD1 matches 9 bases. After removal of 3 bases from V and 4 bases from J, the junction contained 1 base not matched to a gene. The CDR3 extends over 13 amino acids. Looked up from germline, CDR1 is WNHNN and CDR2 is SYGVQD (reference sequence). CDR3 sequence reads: CASSDGTGYEQYF. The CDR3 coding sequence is TGCGCCAGCAGTGACGGGACAGGGTACGAGCAGTACTTC.

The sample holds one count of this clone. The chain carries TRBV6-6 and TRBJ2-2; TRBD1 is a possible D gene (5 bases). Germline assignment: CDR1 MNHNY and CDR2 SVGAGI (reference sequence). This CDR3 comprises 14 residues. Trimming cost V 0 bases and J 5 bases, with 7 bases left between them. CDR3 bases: TGTGCCAGCAGTTACTCTGACAGTACCGGGGAGCTGTTTTTT. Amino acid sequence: CASSYSDSTGELFF.

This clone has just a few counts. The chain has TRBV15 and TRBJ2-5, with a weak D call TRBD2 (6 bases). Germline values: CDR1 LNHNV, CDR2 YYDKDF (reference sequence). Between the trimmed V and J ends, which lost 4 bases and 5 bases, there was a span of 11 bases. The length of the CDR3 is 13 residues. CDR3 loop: CATSITGRETQYF. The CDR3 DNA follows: TGTGCCACCAGCATAACGGGGAGGGAGACCCAGTACTTC.

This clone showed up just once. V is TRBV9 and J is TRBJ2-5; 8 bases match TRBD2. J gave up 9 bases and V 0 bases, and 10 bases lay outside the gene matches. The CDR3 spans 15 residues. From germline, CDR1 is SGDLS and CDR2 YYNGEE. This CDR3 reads CASSVDGGGSVAQYF. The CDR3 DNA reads TGTGCCAGCAGCGTAGACGGGGGGGGGTCCGTGGCCCAGTACTTC.

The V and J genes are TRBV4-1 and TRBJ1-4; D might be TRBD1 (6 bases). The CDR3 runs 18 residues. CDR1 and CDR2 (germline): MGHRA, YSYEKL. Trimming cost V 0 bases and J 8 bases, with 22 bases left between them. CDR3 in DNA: TGCGCCAGCAGCCAAGAAACAGGGTCCTTTAGTTTAGAAGAAAAACTGTTTTTT. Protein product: CASSQETGSFSLEEKLFF.

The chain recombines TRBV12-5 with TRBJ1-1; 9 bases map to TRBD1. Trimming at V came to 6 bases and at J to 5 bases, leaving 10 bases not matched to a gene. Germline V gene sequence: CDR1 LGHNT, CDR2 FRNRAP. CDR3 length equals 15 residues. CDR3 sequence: CASGLPTGGVTEAFF. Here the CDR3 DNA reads TGTGCTAGTGGCTTACCGACAGGGGGGGTGACTGAAGCTTTCTTT.

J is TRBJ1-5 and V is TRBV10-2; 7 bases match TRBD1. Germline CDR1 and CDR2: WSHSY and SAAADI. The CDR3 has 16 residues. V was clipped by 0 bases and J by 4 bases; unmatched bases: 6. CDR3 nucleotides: TGCGCCAGCAGTGAGTCGTGGACAGGAATAAATCAGCCCCAGCATTTT. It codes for CASSESWTGINQPQHF.

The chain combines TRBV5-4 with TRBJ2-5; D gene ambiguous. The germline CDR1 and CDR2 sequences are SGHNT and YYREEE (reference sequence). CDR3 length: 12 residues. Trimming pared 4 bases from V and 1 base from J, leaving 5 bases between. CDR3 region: CASSPSQETQYF. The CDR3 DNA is TGTGCCAGCAGCCCCAGCCAAGAGACCCAGTACTTC.

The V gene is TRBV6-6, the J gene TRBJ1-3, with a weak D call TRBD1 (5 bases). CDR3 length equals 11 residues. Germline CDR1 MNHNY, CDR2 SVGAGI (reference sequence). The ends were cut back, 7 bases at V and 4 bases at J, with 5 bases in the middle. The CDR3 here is CASKGGNTIYF. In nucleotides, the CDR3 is TGTGCCAGCAAGGGGGGAAACACCATATATTTT.

CDR3 in amino acids: CASSTPPTVKIGLVWEQYV. The CDR3 coding sequence is TGTGCCAGTAGTACCCCCCCCACCGTCAAGATTGGGCTTGTCTGGGAGCAGTACGTC. The chain carries TRBV19 and TRBJ2-7; D remains unclear. CDR1 LNHDA and CDR2 SQIVND come from the germline V gene (reference sequence). The CDR3 is made up of 19 amino acids. V dropped 4 bases and J dropped 7 bases, with 32 bases sitting between them.

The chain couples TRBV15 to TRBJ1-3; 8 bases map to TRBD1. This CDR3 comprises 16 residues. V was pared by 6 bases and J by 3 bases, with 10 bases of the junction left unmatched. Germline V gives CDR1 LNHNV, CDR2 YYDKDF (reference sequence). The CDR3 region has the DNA TGTGCCACCAGGGCAGGGGGCCCCGTAGGTGGAAACACCATATATTTT. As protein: CATRAGGPVGGNTIYF.

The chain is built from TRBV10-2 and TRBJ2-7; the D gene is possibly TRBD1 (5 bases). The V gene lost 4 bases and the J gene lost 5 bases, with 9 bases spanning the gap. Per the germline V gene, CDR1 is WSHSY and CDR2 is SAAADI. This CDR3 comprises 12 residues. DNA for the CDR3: TGCGCCAGCAGTGGGGGCGCCGACGAGCAGTACTTC. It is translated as CASSGGADEQYF.

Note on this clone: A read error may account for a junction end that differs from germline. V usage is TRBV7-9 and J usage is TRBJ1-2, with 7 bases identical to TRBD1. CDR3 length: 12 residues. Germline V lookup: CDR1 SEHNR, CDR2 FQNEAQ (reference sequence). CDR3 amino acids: CSSSLGTAHYTF. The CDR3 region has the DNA TGTTCCAGCAGCCTAGGGACAGCTCATTACACCTTC.

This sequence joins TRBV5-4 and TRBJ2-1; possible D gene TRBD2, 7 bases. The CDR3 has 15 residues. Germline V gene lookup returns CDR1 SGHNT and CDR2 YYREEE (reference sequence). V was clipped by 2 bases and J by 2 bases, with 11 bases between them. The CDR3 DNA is TGTGCCAGCAGCTTAGGGGGGGCGCCCTACAATGAGCAGTTCTTC. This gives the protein CASSLGGAPYNEQFF.

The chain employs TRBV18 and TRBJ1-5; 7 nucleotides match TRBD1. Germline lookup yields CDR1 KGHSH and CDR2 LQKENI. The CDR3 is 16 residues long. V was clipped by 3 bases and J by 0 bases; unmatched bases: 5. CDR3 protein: CASSPTGRHSNQPQHF. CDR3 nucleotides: TGTGCCAGCTCACCGACAGGGAGGCATAGCAATCAGCCCCAGCATTTT.

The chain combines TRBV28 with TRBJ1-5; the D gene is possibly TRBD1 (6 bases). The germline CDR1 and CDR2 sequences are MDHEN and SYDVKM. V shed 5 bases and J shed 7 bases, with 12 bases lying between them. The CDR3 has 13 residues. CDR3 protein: CASSARGYQPQHF. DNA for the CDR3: TGTGCCAGCAGTGCCAGGGGATACCAGCCCCAGCATTTT.

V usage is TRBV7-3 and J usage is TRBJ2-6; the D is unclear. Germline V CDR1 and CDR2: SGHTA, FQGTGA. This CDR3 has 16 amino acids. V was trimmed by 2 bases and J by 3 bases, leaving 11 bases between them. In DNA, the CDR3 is TGTGCCAGCAGCTTATGGTTGTTCGGTGGGGCCAACGTCCTGACTTTC. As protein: CASSLWLFGGANVLTF.

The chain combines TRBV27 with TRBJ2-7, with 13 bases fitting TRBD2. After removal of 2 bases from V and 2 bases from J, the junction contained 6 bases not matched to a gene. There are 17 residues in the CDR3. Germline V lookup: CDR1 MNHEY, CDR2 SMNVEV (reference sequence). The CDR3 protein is CASSLKLAGGPPYEQYF. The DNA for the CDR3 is TGTGCCAGCAGTTTAAAACTAGCGGGGGGGCCCCCCTACGAGCAGTACTTC.

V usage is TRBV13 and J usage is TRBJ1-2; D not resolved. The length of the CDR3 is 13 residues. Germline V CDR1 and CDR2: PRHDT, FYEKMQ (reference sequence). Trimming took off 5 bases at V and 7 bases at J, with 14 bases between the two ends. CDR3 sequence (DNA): TGTGCCAGCAGCGACCGGGATTGGGGTGGCTACACCTTC. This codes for CASSDRDWGGYTF.

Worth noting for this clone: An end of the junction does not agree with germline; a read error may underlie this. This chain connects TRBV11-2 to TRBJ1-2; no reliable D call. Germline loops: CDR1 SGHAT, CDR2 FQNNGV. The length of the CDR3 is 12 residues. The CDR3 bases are TGTGCCAGCAGCTTAGGAGGGCCTATCATCTTATTC. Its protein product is CASSLGGPIILF.